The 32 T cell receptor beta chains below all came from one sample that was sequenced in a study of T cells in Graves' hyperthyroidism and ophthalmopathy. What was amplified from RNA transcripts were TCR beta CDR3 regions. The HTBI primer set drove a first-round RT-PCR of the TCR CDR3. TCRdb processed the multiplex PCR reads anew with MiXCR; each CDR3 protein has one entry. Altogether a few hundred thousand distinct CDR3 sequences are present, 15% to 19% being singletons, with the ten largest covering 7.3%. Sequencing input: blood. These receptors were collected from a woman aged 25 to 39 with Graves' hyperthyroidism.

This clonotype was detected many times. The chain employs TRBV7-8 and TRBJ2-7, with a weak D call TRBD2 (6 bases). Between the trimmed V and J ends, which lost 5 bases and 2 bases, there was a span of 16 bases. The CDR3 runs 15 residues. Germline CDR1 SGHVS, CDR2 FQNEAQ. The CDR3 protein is CASSPLERVTYEQYF. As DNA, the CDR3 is TGTGCCAGCAGCCCGCTTGAGCGGGTGACCTACGAGCAGTACTTC. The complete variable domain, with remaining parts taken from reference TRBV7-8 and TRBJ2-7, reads GAGVSQSPRYKVAKRGQDVALRCDPISGHVSLFWYQQALGQGPEFLTYFQNEAQLDKSGLPSDRFFAERPEGSVSTLKIQRTQQEDSAVYLCASSPLERVTYEQYFGPGTRLTVT.

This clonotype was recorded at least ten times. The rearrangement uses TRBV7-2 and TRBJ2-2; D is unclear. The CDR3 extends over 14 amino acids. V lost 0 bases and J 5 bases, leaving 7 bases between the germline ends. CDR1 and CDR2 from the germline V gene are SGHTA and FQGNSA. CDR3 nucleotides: TGTGCCAGCAGCTTAGCTTCTGTAACCGGGGAGCTGTTTTTT. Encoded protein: CASSLASVTGELFF. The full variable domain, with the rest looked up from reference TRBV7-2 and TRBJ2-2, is GAGVSQSPSNKVTEKGKDVELRCDPISGHTALYWYRQSLGQGLEFLIYFQGNSAPDKSGLPSDRFSAERTGGSVSTLTIQRTQQEDSAVYLCASSLASVTGELFFGEGSRLTVL.

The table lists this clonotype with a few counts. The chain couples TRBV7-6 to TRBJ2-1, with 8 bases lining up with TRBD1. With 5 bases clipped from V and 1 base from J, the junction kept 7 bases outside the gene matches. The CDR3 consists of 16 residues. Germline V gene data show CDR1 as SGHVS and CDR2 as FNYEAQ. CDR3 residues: CASSLGQGTSYNEQFF. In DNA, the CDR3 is TGTGCCAGCAGCCTAGGACAGGGTACGTCCTACAATGAGCAGTTCTTC.

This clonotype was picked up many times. The CDR3 spells CASGFGTTDTQYF. CDR3 nucleotide sequence: TGTGCTAGTGGTTTCGGTACTACAGATACGCAGTATTTT. The chain is built from TRBV12-5 and TRBJ2-3; D remains unclear. This CDR3 region has 13 residues. Germline V gene data show CDR1 as LGHNT and CDR2 as FRNRAP. Trimming stripped 3 bases from V and 3 bases from J, with 7 bases between.

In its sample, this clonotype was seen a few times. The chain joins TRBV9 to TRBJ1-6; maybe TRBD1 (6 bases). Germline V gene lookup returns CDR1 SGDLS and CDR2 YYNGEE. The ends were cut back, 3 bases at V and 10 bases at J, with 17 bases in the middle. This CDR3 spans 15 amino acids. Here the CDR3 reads CASSGEGGQGSPLHF. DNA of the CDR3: TGTGCCAGCAGCGGAGAGGGGGGGCAGGGATCACCCCTCCACTTT.

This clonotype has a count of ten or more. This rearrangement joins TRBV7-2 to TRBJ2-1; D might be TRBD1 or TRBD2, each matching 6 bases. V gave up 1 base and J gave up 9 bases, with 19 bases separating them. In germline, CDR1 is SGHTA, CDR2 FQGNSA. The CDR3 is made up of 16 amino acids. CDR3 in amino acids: CASSLVASPEGGEQFF. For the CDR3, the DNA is TGTGCCAGCAGCTTAGTAGCTAGCCCGGAGGGGGGTGAGCAGTTCTTC.

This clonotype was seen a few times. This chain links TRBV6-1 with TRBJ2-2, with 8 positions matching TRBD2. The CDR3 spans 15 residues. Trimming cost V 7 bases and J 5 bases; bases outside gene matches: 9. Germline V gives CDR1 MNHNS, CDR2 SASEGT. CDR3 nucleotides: TGTGCCAGCACCCCGGGGGGGGGGGTGACCGGGGAGCTGTTTTTT. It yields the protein CASTPGGGVTGELFF.

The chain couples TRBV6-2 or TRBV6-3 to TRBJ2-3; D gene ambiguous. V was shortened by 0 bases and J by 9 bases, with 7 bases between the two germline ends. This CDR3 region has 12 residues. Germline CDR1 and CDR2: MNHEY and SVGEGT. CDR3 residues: CASSYSVGTQYF. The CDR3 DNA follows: TGTGCCAGCAGTTACTCGGTCGGCACGCAGTATTTT.

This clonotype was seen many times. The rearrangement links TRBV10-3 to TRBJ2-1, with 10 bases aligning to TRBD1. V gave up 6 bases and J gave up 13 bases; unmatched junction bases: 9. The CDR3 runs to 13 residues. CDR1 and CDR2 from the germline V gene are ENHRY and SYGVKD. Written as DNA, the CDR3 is TGTGCCATCAGGGGGGACAGGGGTTTTGACCAGTTCTTC. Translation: CAIRGDRGFDQFF.

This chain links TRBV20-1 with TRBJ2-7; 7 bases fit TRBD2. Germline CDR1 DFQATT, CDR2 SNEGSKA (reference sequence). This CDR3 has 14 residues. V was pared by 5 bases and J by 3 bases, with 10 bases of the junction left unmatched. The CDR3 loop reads CSADGGGPHYEQYF. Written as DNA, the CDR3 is TGCAGTGCTGATGGGGGGGGACCTCACTACGAGCAGTACTTC.

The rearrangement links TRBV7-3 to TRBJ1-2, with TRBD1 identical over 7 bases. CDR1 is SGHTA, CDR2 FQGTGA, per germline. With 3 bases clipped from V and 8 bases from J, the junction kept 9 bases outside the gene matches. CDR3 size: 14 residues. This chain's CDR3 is CASSFPGGWKGYTF. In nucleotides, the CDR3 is TGTGCCAGCAGCTTCCCAGGGGGGTGGAAAGGCTACACCTTC.

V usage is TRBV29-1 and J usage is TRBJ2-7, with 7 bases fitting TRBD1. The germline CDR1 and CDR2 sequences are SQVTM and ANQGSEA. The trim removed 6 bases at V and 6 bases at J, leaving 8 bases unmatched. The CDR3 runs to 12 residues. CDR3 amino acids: CSVPLSGGEQYF. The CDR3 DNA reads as TGCAGCGTCCCATTGTCAGGGGGCGAGCAGTACTTC.

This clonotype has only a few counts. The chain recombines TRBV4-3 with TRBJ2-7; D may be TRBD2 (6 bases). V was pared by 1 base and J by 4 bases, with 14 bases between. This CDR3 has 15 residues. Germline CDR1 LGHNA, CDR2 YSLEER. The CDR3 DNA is TGCGCCAGCAGCCAAGGACGGGGGAGCGGGTACGAGCAGTACTTC. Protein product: CASSQGRGSGYEQYF.

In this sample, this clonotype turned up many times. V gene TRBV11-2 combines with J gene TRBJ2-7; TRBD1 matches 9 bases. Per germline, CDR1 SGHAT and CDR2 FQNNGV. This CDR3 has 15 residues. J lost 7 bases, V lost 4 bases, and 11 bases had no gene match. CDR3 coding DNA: TGTGCCAGCAGCTCATGGGACAGGGAGTTTGGGGAGCAGTACTTC. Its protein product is CASSSWDREFGEQYF.

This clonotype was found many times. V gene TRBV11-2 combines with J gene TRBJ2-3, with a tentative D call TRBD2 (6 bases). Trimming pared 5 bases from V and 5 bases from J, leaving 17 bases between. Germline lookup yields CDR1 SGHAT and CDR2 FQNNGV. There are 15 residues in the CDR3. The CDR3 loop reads CASSLGLTDRDTQYF. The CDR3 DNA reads TGTGCCAGCAGCCTAGGACTAACAGATAGAGATACGCAGTATTTT.

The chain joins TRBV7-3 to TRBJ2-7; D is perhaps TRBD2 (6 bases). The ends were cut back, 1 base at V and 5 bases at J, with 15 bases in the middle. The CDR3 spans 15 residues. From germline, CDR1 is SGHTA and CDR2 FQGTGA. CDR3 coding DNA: TGTGCCAGCAGCTTAATCCGGGGAGGCCCCAACGAGCAGTACTTC. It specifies CASSLIRGGPNEQYF.

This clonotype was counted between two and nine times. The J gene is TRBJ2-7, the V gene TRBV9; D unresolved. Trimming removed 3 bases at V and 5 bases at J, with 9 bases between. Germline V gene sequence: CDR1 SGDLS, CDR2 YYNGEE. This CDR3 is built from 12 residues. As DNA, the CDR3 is TGTGCCAGCAGCGGAGATCACGACGAGCAGTACTTC. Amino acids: CASSGDHDEQYF.

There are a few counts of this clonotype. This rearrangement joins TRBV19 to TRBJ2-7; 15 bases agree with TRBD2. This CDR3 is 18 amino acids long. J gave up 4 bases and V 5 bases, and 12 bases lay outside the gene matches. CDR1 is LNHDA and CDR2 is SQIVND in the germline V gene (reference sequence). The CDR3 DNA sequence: TGTGCCAGTAGTGTGGATGACTCCGGGACTAGCGGGAGGTACGAGCAGTACTTC. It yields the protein CASSVDDSGTSGRYEQYF.

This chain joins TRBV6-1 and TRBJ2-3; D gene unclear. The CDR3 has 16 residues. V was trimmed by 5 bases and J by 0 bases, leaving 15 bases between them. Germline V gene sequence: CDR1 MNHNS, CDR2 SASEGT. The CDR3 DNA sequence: TGTGCCAGCAGTCGAGAATACGGGTCTAGCACAGATACGCAGTATTTT. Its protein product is CASSREYGSSTDTQYF.

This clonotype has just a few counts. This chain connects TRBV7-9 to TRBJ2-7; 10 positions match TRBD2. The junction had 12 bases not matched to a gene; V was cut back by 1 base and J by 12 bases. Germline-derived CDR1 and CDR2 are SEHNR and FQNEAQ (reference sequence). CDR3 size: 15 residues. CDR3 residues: CASSLGGTSAPTAYF. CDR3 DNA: TGTGCCAGCAGCTTAGGCGGGACTAGCGCCCCTACAGCGTACTTC.

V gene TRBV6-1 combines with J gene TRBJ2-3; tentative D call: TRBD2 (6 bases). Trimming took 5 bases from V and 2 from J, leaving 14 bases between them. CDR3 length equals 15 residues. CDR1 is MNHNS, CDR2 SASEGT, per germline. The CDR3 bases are TGTGCCAGCAGTTTACCGGGGGACCTCACAGATACGCAGTATTTT. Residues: CASSLPGDLTDTQYF.

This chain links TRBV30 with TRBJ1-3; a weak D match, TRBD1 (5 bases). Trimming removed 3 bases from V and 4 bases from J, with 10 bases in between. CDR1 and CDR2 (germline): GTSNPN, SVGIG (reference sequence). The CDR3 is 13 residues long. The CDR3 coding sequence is TGTGCCTGGAGAACCGGGGACGGAAACACCATATATTTT. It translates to CAWRTGDGNTIYF.

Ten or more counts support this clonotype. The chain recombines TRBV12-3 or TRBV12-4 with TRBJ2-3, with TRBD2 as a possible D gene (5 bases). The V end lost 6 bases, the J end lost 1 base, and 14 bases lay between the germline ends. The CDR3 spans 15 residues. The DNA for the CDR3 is TGTGCCAGCAGCTATAACCTGGAGGGCACAGATACGCAGTATTTT. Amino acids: CASSYNLEGTDTQYF.

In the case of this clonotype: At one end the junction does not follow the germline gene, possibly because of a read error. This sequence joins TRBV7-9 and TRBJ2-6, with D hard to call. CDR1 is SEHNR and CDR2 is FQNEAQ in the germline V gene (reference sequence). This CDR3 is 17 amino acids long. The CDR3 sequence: CANSPRTEPPGANVLTF. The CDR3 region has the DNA TGTGCCAACAGCCCTAGGACCGAACCCCCTGGGGCCAACGTCCTGACTTTC.

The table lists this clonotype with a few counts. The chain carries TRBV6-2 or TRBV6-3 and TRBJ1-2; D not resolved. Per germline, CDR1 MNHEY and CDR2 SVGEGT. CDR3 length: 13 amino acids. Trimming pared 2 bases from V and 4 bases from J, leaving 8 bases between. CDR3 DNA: TGTGCCAGCAGTTACGTTGATTTCTATGGCTACACCTTC. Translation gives CASSYVDFYGYTF.

The chain's CDR3 is CAISEIGGHYNSPLHF. CDR3 nucleotides: TGTGCCATCAGTGAGATAGGGGGCCATTATAATTCACCCCTCCACTTT. This chain links TRBV10-3 with TRBJ1-6; 7 nucleotides line up with TRBD1. Unmatched junction bases numbered 5, after V lost 2 bases and J lost 4 bases. The CDR3 has 16 amino acids. The germline CDR1 and CDR2 sequences are ENHRY and SYGVKD.

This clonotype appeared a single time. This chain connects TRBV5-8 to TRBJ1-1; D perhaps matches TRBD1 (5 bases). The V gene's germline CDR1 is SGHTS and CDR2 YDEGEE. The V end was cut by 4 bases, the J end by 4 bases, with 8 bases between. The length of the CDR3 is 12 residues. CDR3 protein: CASSGQFTEAFF. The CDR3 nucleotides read TGTGCCAGCAGCGGACAATTCACTGAAGCTTTCTTT.

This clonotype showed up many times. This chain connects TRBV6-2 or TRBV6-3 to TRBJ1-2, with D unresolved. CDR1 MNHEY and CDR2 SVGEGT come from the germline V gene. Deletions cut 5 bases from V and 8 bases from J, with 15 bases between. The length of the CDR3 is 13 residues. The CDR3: CASSIMTGGGYTF. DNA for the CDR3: TGTGCCAGCAGTATAATGACGGGAGGAGGCTACACCTTC.

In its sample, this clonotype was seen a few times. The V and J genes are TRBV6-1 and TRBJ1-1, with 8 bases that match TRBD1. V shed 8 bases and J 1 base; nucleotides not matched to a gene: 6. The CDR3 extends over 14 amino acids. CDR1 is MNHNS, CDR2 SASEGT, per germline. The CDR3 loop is CASQDRAENTEAFF. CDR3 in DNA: TGTGCCAGCCAGGACAGGGCGGAGAACACTGAAGCTTTCTTT.

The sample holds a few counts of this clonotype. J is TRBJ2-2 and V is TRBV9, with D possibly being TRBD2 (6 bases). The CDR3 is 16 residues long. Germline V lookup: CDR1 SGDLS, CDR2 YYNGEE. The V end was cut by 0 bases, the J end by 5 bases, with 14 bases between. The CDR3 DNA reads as TGTGCCAGCAGCGTAGGAGGCCAGCTAGCGACCGGGGAGCTGTTTTTT. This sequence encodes CASSVGGQLATGELFF.

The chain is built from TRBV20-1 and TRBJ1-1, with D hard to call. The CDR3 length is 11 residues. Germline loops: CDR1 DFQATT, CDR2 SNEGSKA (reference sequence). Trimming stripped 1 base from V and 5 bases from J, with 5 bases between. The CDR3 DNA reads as TGCAGTGCTAGAGGGCGGACTGAAGCTTTCTTT. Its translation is CSARGRTEAFF.

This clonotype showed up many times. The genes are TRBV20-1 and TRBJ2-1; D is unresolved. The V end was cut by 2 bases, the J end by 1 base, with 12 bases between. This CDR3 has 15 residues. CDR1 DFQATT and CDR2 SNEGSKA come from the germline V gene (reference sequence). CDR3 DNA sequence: TGCAGTGCTAGATCTCTCAGCGTTTCCTACAATGAGCAGTTCTTC. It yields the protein CSARSLSVSYNEQFF.